This T cell receptor beta chain originates from a study of T cells after posttransplantation cyclophosphamide. Data came from immunoSEQ multiplex PCR; TCRdb stores just in-frame clones and leaves some out. Reported are 20,000 to 30,000 clones, none seen only once; the ten largest carry around 4.4%. At least ten counts were recorded for this clone. CDR1 LNHDA and CDR2 SQIVND come from the germline V gene (reference sequence). V shed 3 bases and J shed 1 base, with 6 bases lying between them. CDR3 length equals 13 residues. Material: PBMCs. This sequence was found in a woman aged 50 to 65 in good health, CMV-negative, and a related stem cell transplant donor. The J gene is TRBJ2-5, the V gene TRBV19; D gene unclear. CDR3 bases: TGTGCCAGTAGTATCACAGCCCAAGAGACCCAGTACTTC. It yields the protein CASSITAQETQYF.